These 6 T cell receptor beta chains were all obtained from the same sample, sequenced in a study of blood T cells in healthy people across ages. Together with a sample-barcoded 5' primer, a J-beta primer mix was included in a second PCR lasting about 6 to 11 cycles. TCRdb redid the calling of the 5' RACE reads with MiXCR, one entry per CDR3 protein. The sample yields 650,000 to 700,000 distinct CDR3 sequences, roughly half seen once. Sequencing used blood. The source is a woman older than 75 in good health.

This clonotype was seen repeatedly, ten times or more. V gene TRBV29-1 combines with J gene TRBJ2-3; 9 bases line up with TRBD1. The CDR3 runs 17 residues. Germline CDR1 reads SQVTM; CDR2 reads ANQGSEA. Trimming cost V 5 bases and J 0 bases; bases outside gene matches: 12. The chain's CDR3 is CSVSAGSGTGSTDTQYF. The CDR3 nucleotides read TGCAGCGTTTCAGCCGGCTCCGGGACAGGGAGCACAGATACGCAGTATTTT.

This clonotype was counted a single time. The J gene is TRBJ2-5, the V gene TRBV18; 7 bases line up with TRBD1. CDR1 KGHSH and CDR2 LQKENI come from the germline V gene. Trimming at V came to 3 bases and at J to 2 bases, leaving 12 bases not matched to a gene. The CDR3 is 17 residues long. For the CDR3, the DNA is TGTGCCAGCTCACCTCAGCTGAGCAGGGGGACGCAAGAGACCCAGTACTTC. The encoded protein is CASSPQLSRGTQETQYF. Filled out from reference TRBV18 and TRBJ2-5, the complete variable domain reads NAGVMQNPRHLVRRRGQEARLRCSPMKGHSHVYWYRQLPEEGLKFMVYLQKENIIDESGMPKERFSAEFPKEGPSILRIQQVVRGDSAAYFCASSPQLSRGTQETQYFGPGTRLLVL.

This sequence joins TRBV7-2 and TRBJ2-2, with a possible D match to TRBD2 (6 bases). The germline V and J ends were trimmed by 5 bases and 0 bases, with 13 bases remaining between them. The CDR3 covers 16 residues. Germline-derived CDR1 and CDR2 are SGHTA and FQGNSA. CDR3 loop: CASSPFGGTNTGELFF. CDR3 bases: TGTGCCAGCAGCCCGTTTGGAGGGACGAACACCGGGGAGCTGTTTTTT.

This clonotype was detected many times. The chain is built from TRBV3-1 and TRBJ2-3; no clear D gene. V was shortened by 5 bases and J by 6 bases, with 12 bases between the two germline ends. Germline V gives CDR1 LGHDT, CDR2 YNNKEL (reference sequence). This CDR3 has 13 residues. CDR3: CASSIGRTDTQYF. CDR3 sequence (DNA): TGTGCCAGCAGCATAGGCAGAACCGATACGCAGTATTTT.

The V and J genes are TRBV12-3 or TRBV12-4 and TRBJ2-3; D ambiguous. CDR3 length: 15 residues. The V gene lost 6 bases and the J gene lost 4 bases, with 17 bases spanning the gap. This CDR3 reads CASSPGRVRADTQYF. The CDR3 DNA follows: TGTGCCAGCAGCCCTGGCAGAGTGAGAGCAGATACGCAGTATTTT.

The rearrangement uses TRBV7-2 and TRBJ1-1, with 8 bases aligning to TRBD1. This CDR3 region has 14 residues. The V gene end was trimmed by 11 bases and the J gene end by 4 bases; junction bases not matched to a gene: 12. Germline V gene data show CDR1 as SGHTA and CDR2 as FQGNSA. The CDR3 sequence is CAVSAQGVGTEAFF. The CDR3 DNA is TGTGCCGTCAGCGCACAGGGGGTGGGCACTGAAGCTTTCTTT.